Each of the 8 T cell receptor beta chains below was sequenced from the same sample in a study of blood T cell repertoires in COVID-19. Using immunoSEQ multiplex PCR, the repertoire was profiled, and TCRdb retains in-frame clones only, with some absent. The sample shows fewer than 130,000 clones, over 60% of them seen only once. The sequenced sample was peripheral blood. These receptors were collected from an elderly woman with acute or convalescent COVID-19.

V is TRBV30 and J is TRBJ2-1; 7 positions match TRBD2. The CDR3 is made up of 15 amino acids. V gave up 4 bases and J gave up 9 bases; unmatched junction bases: 15. Germline V gene lookup returns CDR1 GTSNPN and CDR2 SVGIG (reference sequence). CDR3 residues: CAWIPGGIGHGEQFF. The CDR3 bases are TGTGCCTGGATCCCGGGGGGTATTGGGCATGGTGAGCAGTTCTTC.

The V and J genes are TRBV30 and TRBJ2-1; 9 bases are shared with TRBD2. With V trimmed by 2 bases and J by 12 bases, 11 bases remained unmatched. Germline V lookup: CDR1 GTSNPN, CDR2 SVGIG (reference sequence). The CDR3 consists of 14 residues. Here the CDR3 reads CAWSRQGLAKGQFF. In nucleotides, the CDR3 is TGTGCCTGGAGTAGACAGGGACTAGCTAAGGGGCAGTTCTTC.

The chain couples TRBV7-6 to TRBJ1-6, with D tentatively TRBD1 (5 bases). V was pared by 5 bases and J by 8 bases, with 10 bases between. CDR3 length equals 13 residues. CDR1 SGHVS and CDR2 FNYEAQ come from the germline V gene. This CDR3 is CASSAGTDSPLHF. CDR3 nucleotides: TGTGCCAGCAGCGCCGGGACTGATTCACCCCTCCACTTT.

This clone turned up a few times. The chain has TRBV7-7 and TRBJ1-4; TRBD1 aligns across 9 bases. This CDR3 contains 15 residues. Looked up from germline, CDR1 is SSHAT and CDR2 is FNYEAQ (reference sequence). After removal of 5 bases from V and 7 bases from J, the junction contained 8 bases not matched to a gene. CDR3: CASSPGQGNGEKLFF. The CDR3 bases are TGTGCCAGCAGCCCCGGACAGGGGAACGGTGAAAAACTGTTTTTT.

The V and J genes are TRBV10-1 and TRBJ1-1; weak D call: TRBD1 (5 bases). Trimming cost V 6 bases and J 5 bases, with 10 bases left between them. The CDR3 extends over 12 amino acids. CDR1 WNHNN and CDR2 SYGVQD come from the germline V gene (reference sequence). The CDR3 coding sequence is TGCGCCAGCAGCAGGGACTTGACTGAAGCTTTCTTT. Translation gives CASSRDLTEAFF.

The rearrangement uses TRBV10-2 and TRBJ1-5; no definite D call. V gave up 2 bases and J gave up 2 bases, with 13 bases separating them. The CDR3 has 16 amino acids. Germline CDR1 is WSHSY and CDR2 is SAAADI. The CDR3 DNA follows: TGCGCCAGCAGTGAGGGTCGGGGAGGGCGCAATCAGCCCCAGCATTTT. It codes for CASSEGRGGRNQPQHF.

The rearrangement joins TRBV19 to TRBJ1-5; 8 bases match TRBD1. The CDR3 extends over 16 amino acids. After removal of 2 bases from V and 1 base from J, the junction contained 4 bases not matched to a gene. The germline V gene has CDR1 LNHDA and CDR2 SQIVND (reference sequence). The CDR3 coding sequence is TGTGCCAGTAGTATACAGGGGGCGCCGAGCAATCAGCCCCAGCATTTT. Amino acids: CASSIQGAPSNQPQHF. The full variable domain, in which reference TRBV19 and TRBJ1-5 provide the parts outside the CDR3, is DGGITQSPKYLFRKEGQNVTLSCEQNLNHDAMYWYRQDPGQGLRLIYYSQIVNDFQKGDIAEGYSVSREKKESFPLTVTSAQKNPTAFYLCASSIQGAPSNQPQHFGDGTRLSIL.

This chain joins TRBV9 and TRBJ1-2; unclear D gene. The CDR3 length is 15 residues. V gave up 3 bases and J gave up 5 bases, with 17 bases separating them. Germline lookup yields CDR1 SGDLS and CDR2 YYNGEE. The CDR3 spells CASSARTGPAYGYTF. In nucleotides, the CDR3 is TGTGCCAGCAGCGCTCGGACTGGTCCCGCTTATGGCTACACCTTC.